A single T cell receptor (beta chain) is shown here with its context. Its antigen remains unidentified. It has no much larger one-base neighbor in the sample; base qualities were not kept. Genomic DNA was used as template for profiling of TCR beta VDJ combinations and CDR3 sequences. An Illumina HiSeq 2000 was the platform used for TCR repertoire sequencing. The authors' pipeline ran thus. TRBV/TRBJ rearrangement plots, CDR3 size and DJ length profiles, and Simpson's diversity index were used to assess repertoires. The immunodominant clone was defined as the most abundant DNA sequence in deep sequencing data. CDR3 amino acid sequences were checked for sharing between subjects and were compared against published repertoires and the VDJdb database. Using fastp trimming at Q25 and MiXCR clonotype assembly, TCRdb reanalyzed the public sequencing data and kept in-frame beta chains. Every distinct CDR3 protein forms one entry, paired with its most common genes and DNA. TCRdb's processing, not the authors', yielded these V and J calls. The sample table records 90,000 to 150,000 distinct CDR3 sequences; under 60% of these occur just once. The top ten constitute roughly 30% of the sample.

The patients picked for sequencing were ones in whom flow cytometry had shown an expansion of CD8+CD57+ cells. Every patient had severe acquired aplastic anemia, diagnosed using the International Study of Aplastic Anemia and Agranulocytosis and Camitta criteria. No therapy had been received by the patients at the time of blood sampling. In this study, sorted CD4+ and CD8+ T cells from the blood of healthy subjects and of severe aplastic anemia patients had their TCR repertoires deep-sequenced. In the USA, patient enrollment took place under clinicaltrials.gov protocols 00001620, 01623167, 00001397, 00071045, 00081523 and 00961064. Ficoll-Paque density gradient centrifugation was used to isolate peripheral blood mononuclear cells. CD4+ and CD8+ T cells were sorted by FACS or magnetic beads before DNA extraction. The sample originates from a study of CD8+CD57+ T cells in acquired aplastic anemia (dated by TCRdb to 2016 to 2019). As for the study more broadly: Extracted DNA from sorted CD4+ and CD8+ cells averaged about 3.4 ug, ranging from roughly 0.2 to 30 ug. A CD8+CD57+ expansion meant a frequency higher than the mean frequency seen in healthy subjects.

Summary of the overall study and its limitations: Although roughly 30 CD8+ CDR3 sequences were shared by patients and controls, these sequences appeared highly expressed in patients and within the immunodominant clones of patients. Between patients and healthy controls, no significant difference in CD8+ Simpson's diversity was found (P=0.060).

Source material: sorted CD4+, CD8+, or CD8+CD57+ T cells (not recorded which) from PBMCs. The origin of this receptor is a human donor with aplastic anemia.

The nucleotide sequence reads TGTGCCAGCCGGACCGGACAGACGAACACTGAAGCTTTCTTT. It codes for CASRTGQTNTEAFF. Here the chain combines TRBV2 and TRBJ1-1, and perhaps TRBD1 as D gene, on 6 matching bases. V gives up 8 bases and J gives up 1 base, and the segment between their germline ends measures 14 bases. CDR1 and CDR2 were assigned from the germline V gene as SNHLY and FYNNEI. Inclusive of the bounding cysteine and phenylalanine, the CDR3 is 14 residues long. The entry retains the CDR3 DNA only, 42 bases that are in frame from base 1. Beyond the CDR3, the reference TRBV2 and TRBJ1-1 genes provide the residues; the full variable domain reads: EPEVTQTPSHQVTQMGQEVILRCVPISNHLYFYWYRQILGQKVEFLVSFYNNEISEKSEIFDDQFSVERPDGSNFTLKIRSTKLEDSAMYFCASRTGQTNTEAFFGQGTRLTVV.